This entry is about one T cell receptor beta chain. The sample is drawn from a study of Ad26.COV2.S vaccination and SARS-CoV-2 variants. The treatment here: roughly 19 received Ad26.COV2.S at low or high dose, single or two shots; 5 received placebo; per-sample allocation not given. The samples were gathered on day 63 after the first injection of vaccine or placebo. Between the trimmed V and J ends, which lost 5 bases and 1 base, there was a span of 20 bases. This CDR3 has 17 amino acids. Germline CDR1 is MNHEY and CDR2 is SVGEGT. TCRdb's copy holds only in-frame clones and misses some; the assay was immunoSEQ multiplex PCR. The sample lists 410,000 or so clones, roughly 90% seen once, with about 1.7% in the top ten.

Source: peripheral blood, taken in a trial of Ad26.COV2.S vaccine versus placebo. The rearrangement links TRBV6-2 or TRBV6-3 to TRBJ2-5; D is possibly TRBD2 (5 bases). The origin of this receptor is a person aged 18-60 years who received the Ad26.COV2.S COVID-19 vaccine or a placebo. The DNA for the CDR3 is TGTGCCAGCAGTCACAGACCACGGACTGACTTCCAAGAGACCCAGTACTTC. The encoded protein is CASSHRPRTDFQETQYF.